One and the same sample provided the 4 T cell receptor beta chains below, sequenced in a study of tumor-infiltrating lymphocytes in primary liver carcinoma. TCR beta cDNA was made from roughly 450 ng total RNA with a constant-region primer. Three rounds of nested multiplex PCR with slightly modified ARM-PCR produced TCR beta libraries. PCR rounds one and two used TRBV1-TRBV30 forward primers with a C-beta reverse primer for 10 cycles each. TCRdb re-derived calls from the multiplex PCR reads in MiXCR, one entry per CDR3 protein. The sample consists of about 320,000 distinct CDR3 sequences, approximately 54% of them appearing once. Both blood RNA, taken from unsorted whole blood, and germline DNA were extracted. The sequencing sample was made of peripheral blood. These receptor sequences come from a young woman with primary liver carcinoma and hepatitis B virus infection.

In the case of this clonotype: At one end the junction does not follow the germline gene, possibly because of a read error. This chain joins TRBV6-5 and TRBJ1-2; TRBD1 might be the D (5 bases). Germline CDR1 MNHEY, CDR2 SVGAGI. CDR3 size: 12 residues. As DNA, the CDR3 is TGTGTCAGCTGGGACTTAACCTATGGCTACACCTTC. Amino acid sequence: CVSWDLTYGYTF.

In this sample, this clonotype turned up many times. The chain recombines TRBV5-6 with TRBJ2-4; tentative D call: TRBD1 (5 bases). V lost 0 bases to trimming and J lost 9 bases, with 7 bases between them. The CDR3 is made up of 12 amino acids. The germline CDR1 and CDR2 sequences are SGHDT and YYEEEE. CDR3 nucleotide sequence: TGTGCCAGCAGCTTGGGAAGGGGCATTCAGTACTTC. Translating it yields CASSLGRGIQYF.

This chain joins TRBV28 and TRBJ2-3; D might be TRBD2 (5 bases). Germline CDR1 is MDHEN and CDR2 is SYDVKM. V was shortened by 5 bases and J by 6 bases, with 12 bases between the two germline ends. The CDR3 loop spans 13 amino acids. CDR3 sequence reads: CASSSGLTDTQYF. For the CDR3, the DNA is TGTGCCAGCAGTAGCGGATTAACGGATACGCAGTATTTT.

This clonotype was counted between two and nine times. This chain joins TRBV10-2 and TRBJ2-3; the match to TRBD2 covers 8 bases. CDR3 size: 17 residues. The germline gives CDR1 WSHSY, CDR2 SAAADI. Unmatched junction bases numbered 21, after V lost 10 bases and J lost 6 bases. Written as DNA, the CDR3 is TGCGCCACCTCGGGGGGCATGCGGGAGGCGCAGGTGGATACGCAGTATTTT. The encoded protein is CATSGGMREAQVDTQYF.